The clone carrying this T cell receptor (beta chain) appeared many times. Its antigen is unknown. J was trimmed by 5 bases and V by 4 bases; bases with no gene match: 9. The CDR3 is 16 residues long. These data come from a study of neurological immune-mediated disorders. The cDNA was generated through 5'RACE incorporating 10-nucleotide random UMIs. In each sequencing run, over 160 million TCR-beta sequences were generated from 15-18 subjects. MiXCR was run by TCRdb on the 5' RACE reads, yielding one entry per CDR3 protein. Of fewer than 80,000 distinct CDR3 sequences listed, 4% to 6% were seen once; the top ten hold roughly 3.3%. Broader study findings: A possible signature was seen in one related-CDR3 cluster, into which phylogenetic grouping placed the repertoires of 18 of 34 multiple sclerosis patients. The study found no CDR3 amino acid sequences shared by expanded clones across subjects, suggesting private repertoires in all groups.

The sequenced sample was PBMCs. The sequence was collected from a woman aged 50 to 60 with multiple sclerosis. V is TRBV12-3 or TRBV12-4 and J is TRBJ2-5; 11 bases are a match to TRBD2. CDR3: CASSSLAGGRRETQYF. The CDR3 DNA sequence: TGTGCCAGCAGTTCCCTAGCGGGGGGTCGTAGGGAGACCCAGTACTTC.